This T cell receptor beta chain was captured in a study of cytomegalovirus exposure and HLA in healthy donors (dated by TCRdb to the late 2010s). Regarding the study in general: An earlier analysis of some 600 of the donors reported under 300 Gb of sequence data and around 110 million unique TCR beta sequences obtained from 150 million to 200 million T cells. About 300 gigabases of sequencing data and tens of millions of unique TCR sequences were included in an early release covering about 600 HLA-typed donors. Of the roughly 400 genotyped donors, approximately 82% fell in the genetic ancestry cluster associated with self-reported Caucasian donors. The study was designed to test whether signatures of past pathogen exposure could be identified by cataloging public T cell receptors. The study profiled the T cell repertoires of approximately 700 subjects by immunosequencing and related them to cytomegalovirus serostatus. In addition to the first cohort of about 650 subjects, a separate validation cohort of about 120 different subjects was used. High-throughput TCR immunosequencing, statistical association of individual TCRs with disease status, and machine learning were combined to predict cytomegalovirus infection status. A later analysis re-analyzed previously published TCR beta repertoires from 666 donors and added high-resolution HLA genotyping to study TCR occurrence patterns. Rather than using new phenotypic data, the later analysis identified candidate immune exposures from TCR beta sequences and from how often those sequences occurred across donors. An earlier analysis of several hundred of the donors applied high-throughput TCR beta sequencing to assess whether each TCR beta V gene segment acted as functional or pseudogenic. Donor age, sex, ethnicity and CMV serostatus were collected together with the repertoire data. In a later genetic analysis, genome-wide SNP genotypes for about three fifths of the roughly 670 donors were used, and that subset was treated as a discovery cohort. All discovery cohort repertoires had been generated on a single sequencing platform. Class I and class II HLA loci were covered by the typing at four-digit resolution. The number of donors typed differed by locus, with about 629-640 for A, B, C, DRB1 and DQB1, around 520 for DQA1, 600 to 610 for DPA1, and some 440 for DPB1. A handful of DR-DQ haplotypes were handled as single units for association and clustering because linkage in the cohort was strong. On average, roughly 200,000 unique TCR beta nucleotide sequences were sequenced per donor among roughly 430 genotyped donors of the cohort, with 15% to 20% of those sequences being non-productive. Broad study findings and their caveats: V-gene and J-gene trimming of TCR beta chains was associated with a missense DCLRE1C variant in a later genetic analysis, and the association was replicated in an independent cohort. The study listed 170 or so TCR beta chains as associated with cytomegalovirus. Most TCR sequences were seen in very few donors, while some public TCRs were found in many individuals. Correlated functional status among segregating V segments might be attributable to linkage disequilibrium, but an unknown experimental factor could not be ruled out. A further reported finding was that TCR beta sequences accurately predicted the HLA-A and HLA-B alleles for most subjects in the first cohort. In an earlier analysis of approximately 590 of the donors, most TCR beta V segments appeared in productive rearrangements about 87% or about 30% of the time, broadly matching IMGT annotations. Because counts were too low, roughly 16 rarely observed V segments, including chromosome 9 orphons, were left out of the earlier analysis of 500 to 750 of the donors. Some IMGT-functional V segments, including TRBV6-2 and TRBV6-3, could not be distinguished by the 87-base-pair reads and were therefore excluded. Compared with equally common non-associated chains, HLA-associated TCR beta chains in a later analysis were more clonally expanded and had lower generation probabilities. It was suggested by the authors that the approach could potentially be generalized to other disease states and immunological phenotypes. A group of highly shared sequence variants was considered likely to be a technical artifact of the sequencing pipeline. When HLA alleles, especially DR and DQ, strongly co-occurred, attributing TCR associations to individual alleles was difficult. At a false discovery rate of 0.05, a later analysis linked some 18,000 TCR beta sequences to specific HLA alleles. Roughly uniform sequencing depth across donors was assumed in presence/absence analyses, although this assumption may not hold. In both the original and validation cohorts, the classifier was reported to diagnose cytomegalovirus status with high specificity and sensitivity. According to a later analysis, TCR association rates differed among HLA loci, with DRB1 alleles showing the most associated TCRs and HLA-C alleles showing the fewest. According to a later genetic analysis, donors in an Asian-associated ancestry cluster had fewer N-insertions in productive TCRs than the roughly 700-donor mean. In a later analysis, most CMV-associated TCR beta chains were found to appear HLA-restricted, with HLA associations seemingly driven largely by CMV exposure. Three of the identified cytomegalovirus-associated TCR beta chains were confirmed in vitro to be specific for cytomegalovirus antigens. According to a later analysis, parvovirus B19, influenza, CMV and Epstein-Barr virus appeared linked to several top co-occurrence clusters. This cohort had only TCR beta chains sequenced, and the lack of alpha or paired-chain data limited which features could be detected. Because HLA typing was unavailable for some donors at each locus, only the typed subset was used in association tests. The only immune exposure information available for the cohort was CMV serostatus.

In total, just over 650 healthy bone marrow donors made up the cohort. Cohort members were all nominally healthy when sampled, although unrecorded immune exposures were likely present. The donor tested CMV seronegative and was one of the 352 seronegative cohort members. Every donor gave a peripheral blood sample, and the peripheral blood mononuclear cells from that sample were used for TCR beta sequencing. The Qiagen DNeasy Blood Extraction Kit was used to extract genomic DNA from the blood cell samples. The germline V gene supplies CDR1 SGHNT and CDR2 YENEEA. The CDR3 has 13 amino acids, counting the end cysteine and phenylalanine. Only CDR3 DNA is held: 39 bases, read in frame from base 1. Cut back by 8 bases and 4 bases, the V and J ends lie 14 bases apart. Libraries were prepared through the immunoSEQ multiplex PCR assay. For the multiplex PCR, a mixture combining 60 forward primers for TCR Vbeta segments and 13 reverse primers for TCR Jbeta segments was used. A multiplex PCR assay on genomic DNA amplified the CDR3 region of rearranged TCR beta genes. The Illumina HiSeq System was used to sequence the amplified TCR beta libraries as 87-base-pair reads. In the authors' own workflow: A later analysis tallied 75 million to 95 million unique TCR beta chains across the 666 repertoires, and about 12 million of those chains were shared by two or more donors. Raw reads were error-corrected and collapsed into unique sequences by a nearest-neighbor algorithm in which closely related sequences were merged to remove PCR and sequencing errors. CDR3 sequences were aligned to IMGT reference sequences to assign V, D and J gene segments. For a sequence to be retained, a match of at least six nucleotides to both a V gene segment and a J gene segment was required. Rearrangements were called productive when the CDR3 lacked stop codons and stayed in frame with V and J; all others were non-productive. Following IMGT convention, CDR3 was defined as the stretch from the second conserved V-encoded cysteine up to the conserved J-encoded phenylalanine. The earlier analysis of 550 to 650 of the donors excluded any sequence lacking an unambiguous match to a single V gene segment. An earlier analysis of a few hundred of the donors called V segments functional above 56.7% productive rearrangements and segregating when the between-donor standard deviation exceeded 5%. A statistical classification framework was built to diagnose cytomegalovirus status from the catalog of TCR beta chain sequences. In a later analysis, TCR nucleotide sequences were compared against IMGT/GENE-DB human TR gene sequences so that V and J genes could be assigned. A later analysis assigned CDR3 sequences and most-parsimonious VDJ recombination scenarios with the TCRdist pipeline. In a later analysis, each TCR beta chain was defined by its CDR3 amino acid sequence together with its V-gene family, and reads without a unique V-gene family were excluded. As a way to deal with suspected cross-contamination and a sequencing artifact, a later analysis dropped 450 to 600 nucleotide sequences that were highly shared and had low generation probability. A later analysis calculated a clonal expansion index for each public chain from normalized within-repertoire ranks of inferred template counts. In a later analysis, generation probabilities were computed with a VDJ recombination model fitted to out-of-frame rearrangements, and the resulting probabilities were checked against IGoR. Hypergeometric tests were used in a later analysis to score TCR-TCR, TCR-HLA and TCR-CMV co-occurrence, with a repertoire-size bias correction applied to the TCR pairs. A later analysis estimated false discovery rates by permuting HLA or CMV assignments 20 times. In a later analysis, co-occurring TCRs were grouped with DBSCAN, and TCRdist sequence similarity was added when clustering was performed within HLA-allele-positive subsets. For co-occurrence clustering, repertoires with fewer than 30,000 or more than 120,000 public chains were excluded, along with four to six repertoires with anomalous nucleotide sharing. TCRdb provides this immuneACCESS table in a form limited to in-frame rearrangements. Some clones are lacking; in checked studies, under half of them reflect an unresolved V gene, and why the rest are absent is not known. The D gene and trimming were derived from the DNA, and the V and J assignments and clone size from that table. The sample table shows tens of thousands of clones, and around 68% are seen once. Approximately 10% of the sample rests with the top ten.

This clone was observed a handful of times. Its antigen is currently not known. Base qualities are not provided; no much larger clone lies one nucleotide away. The V gene is TRBV11-3 and the J gene is TRBJ1-1; the D gene identity is not certain. The sequencing input was PBMCs. The sequence was collected from a woman aged 25 to 45 in good health and CMV-seronegative. The nucleotide sequence reads as follows: TGTGCCAGCCTGCGGGGTAGAAGCACTGAAGCTTTCTTT. Its protein reads: CASLRGRSTEAFF.